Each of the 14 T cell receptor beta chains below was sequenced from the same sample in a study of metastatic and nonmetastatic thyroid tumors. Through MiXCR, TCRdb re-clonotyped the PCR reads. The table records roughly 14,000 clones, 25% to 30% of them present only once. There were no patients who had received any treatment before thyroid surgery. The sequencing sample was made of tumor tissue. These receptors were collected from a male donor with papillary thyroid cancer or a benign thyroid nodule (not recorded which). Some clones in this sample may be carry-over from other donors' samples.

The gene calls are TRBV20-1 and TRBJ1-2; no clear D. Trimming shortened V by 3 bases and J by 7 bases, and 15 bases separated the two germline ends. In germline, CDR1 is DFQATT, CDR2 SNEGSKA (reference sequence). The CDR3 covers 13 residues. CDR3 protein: CSASEEQLRGYTF. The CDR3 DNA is TGCAGTGCTAGCGAGGAACAACTTCGTGGCTACACCTTC.

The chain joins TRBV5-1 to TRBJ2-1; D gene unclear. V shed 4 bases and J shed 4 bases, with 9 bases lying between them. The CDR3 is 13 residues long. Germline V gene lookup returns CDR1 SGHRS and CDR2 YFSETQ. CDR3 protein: CASSLSGYNEQFF. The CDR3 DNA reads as TGCGCCAGCAGCCTCTCTGGTTACAATGAGCAGTTCTTC.

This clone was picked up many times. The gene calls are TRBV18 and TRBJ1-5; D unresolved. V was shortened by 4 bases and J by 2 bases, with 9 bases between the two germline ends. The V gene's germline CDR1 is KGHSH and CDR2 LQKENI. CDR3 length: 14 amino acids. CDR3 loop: CASSLSGRNQPQHF. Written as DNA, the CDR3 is TGTGCCAGCTCACTTTCGGGTCGCAATCAGCCCCAGCATTTT.

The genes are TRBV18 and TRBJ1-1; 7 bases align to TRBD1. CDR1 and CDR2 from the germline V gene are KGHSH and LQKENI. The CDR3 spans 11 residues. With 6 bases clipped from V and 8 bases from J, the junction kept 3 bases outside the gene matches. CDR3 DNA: TGTGCCAGCTCGAGGGGGCAGGAAGCTTTCTTT. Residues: CASSRGQEAFF. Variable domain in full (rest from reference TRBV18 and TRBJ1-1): NAGVMQNPRHLVRRRGQEARLRCSPMKGHSHVYWYRQLPEEGLKFMVYLQKENIIDESGMPKERFSAEFPKEGPSILRIQQVVRGDSAAYFCASSRGQEAFFGQGTRLTVV.

CDR3 protein: CASSLGAPEANEQFF. CDR3 sequence (DNA): TGCGCCAGCAGCTTGGGGGCCCCTGAAGCCAATGAGCAGTTCTTC. The V gene is TRBV5-1, the J gene TRBJ2-1; D uncertain. V was trimmed by 0 bases and J by 6 bases, leaving 13 bases between them. CDR1 is SGHRS, CDR2 YFSETQ, per germline. The CDR3 totals 15 residues.

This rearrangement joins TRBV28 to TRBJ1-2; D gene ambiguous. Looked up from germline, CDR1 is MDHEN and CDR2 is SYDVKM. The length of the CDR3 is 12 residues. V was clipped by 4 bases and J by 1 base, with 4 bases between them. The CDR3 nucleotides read TGTGCCAGCAGTTACCTTAACTATGGCTACACCTTC. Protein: CASSYLNYGYTF.

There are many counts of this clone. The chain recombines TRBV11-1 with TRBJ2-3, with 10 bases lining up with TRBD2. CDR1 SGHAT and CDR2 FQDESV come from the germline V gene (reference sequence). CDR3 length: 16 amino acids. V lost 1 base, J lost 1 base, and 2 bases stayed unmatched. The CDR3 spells CASSLVLAGGTDTQYF. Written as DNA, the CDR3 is TGTGCCAGCAGCTTAGTGCTAGCGGGAGGCACAGATACGCAGTATTTT.

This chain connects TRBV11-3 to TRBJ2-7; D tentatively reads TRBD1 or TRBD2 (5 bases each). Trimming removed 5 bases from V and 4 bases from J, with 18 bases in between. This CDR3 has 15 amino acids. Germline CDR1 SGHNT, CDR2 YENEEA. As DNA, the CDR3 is TGTGCCAGCAGCCCTATCGGGCTTGGGGGTTACGAGCAGTACTTC. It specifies CASSPIGLGGYEQYF.

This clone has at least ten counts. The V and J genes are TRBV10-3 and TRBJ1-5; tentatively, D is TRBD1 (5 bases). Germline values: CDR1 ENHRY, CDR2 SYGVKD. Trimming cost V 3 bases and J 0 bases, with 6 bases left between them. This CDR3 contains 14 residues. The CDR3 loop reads CAISDRGSNQPQHF. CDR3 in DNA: TGTGCCATCAGTGATAGGGGTAGCAATCAGCCCCAGCATTTT.

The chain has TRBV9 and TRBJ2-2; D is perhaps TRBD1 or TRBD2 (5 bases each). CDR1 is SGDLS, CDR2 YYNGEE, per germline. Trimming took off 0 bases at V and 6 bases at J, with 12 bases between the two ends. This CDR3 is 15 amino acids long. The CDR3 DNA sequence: TGTGCCAGCAGCGTAGGGCTGGTGGGGGCCGGGGAGCTGTTTTTT. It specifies CASSVGLVGAGELFF. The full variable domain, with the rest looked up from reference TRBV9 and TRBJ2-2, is DSGVTQTPKHLITATGQRVTLRCSPRSGDLSVYWYQQSLDQGLQFLIQYYNGEERAKGNILERFSAQQFPDLHSELNLSSLELGDSALYFCASSVGLVGAGELFFGEGSRLTVL.

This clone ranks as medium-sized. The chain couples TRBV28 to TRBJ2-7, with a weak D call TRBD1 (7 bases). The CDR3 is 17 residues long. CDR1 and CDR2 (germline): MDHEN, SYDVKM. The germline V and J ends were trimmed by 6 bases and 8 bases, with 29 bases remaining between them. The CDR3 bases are TGTGCCAGCAGCTATACAACAGGGGCTCCACTAGCCCTACAGCAGTACTTC. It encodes CASSYTTGAPLALQQYF.

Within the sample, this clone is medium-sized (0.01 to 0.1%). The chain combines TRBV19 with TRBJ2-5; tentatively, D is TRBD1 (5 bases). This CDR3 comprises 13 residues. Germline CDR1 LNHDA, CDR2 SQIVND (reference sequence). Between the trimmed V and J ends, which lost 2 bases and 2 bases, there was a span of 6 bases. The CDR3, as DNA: TGTGCCAGTAGTATACAGGGTCAAGAGACCCAGTACTTC. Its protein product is CASSIQGQETQYF.

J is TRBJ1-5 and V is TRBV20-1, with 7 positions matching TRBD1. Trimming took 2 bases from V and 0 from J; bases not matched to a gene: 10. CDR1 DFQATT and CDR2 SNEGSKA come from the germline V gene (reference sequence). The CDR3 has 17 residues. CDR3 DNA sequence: TGCAGTGCTAGAATTGCAGGGGGGGCCTATAGCAATCAGCCCCAGCATTTT. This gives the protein CSARIAGGAYSNQPQHF.

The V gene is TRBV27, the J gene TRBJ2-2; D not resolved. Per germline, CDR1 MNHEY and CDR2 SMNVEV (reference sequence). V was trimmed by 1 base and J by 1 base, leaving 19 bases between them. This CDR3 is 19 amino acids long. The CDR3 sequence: CASSLLYGRRLKNTGELFF. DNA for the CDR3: TGTGCCAGCAGTTTATTGTACGGGCGCCGTCTTAAGAACACCGGGGAGCTGTTTTTT.